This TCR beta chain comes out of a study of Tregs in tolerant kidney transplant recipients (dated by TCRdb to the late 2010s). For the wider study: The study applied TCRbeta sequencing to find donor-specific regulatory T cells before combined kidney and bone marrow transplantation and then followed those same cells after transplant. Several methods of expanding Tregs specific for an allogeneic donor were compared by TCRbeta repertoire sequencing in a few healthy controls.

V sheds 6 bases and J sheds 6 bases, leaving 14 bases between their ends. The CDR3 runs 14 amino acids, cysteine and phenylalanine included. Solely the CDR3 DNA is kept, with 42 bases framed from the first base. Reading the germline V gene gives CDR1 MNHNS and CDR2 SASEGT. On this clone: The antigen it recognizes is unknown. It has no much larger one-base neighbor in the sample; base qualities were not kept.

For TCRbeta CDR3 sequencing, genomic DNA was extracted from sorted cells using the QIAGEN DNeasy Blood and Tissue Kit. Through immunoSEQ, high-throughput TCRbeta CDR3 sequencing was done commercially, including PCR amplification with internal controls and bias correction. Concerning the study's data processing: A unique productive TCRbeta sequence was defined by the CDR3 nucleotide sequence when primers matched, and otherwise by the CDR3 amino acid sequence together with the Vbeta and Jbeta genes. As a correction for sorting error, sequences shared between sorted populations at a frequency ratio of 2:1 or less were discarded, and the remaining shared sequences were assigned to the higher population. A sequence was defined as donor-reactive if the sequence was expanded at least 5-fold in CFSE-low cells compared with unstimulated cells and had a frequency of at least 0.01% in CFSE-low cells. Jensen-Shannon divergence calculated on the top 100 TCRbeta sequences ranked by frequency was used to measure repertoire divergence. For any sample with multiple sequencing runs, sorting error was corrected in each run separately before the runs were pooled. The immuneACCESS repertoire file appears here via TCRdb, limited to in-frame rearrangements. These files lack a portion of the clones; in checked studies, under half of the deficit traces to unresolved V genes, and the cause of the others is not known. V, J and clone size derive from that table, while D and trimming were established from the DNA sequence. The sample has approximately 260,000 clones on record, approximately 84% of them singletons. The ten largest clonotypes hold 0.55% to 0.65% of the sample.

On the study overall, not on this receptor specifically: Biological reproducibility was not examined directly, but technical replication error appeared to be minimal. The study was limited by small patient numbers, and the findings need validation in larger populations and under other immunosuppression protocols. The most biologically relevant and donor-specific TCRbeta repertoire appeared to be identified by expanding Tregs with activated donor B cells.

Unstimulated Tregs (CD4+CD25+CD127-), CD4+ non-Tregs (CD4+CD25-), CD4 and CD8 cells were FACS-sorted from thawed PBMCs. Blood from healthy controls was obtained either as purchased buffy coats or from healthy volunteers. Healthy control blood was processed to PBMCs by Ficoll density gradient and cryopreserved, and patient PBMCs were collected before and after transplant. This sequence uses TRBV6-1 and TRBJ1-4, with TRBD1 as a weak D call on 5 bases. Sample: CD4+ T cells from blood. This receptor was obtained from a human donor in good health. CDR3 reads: CASRVGGVYEKLFF. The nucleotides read TGTGCCAGCAGGGTCGGGGGGGTATATGAAAAACTGTTTTTT.